This TCR beta chain stems from a study of response to subunit inactivated influenza vaccine. Study-level findings and limits: Authors suggested each seasonal flu vaccination may recruit only limited numbers of new T cells.

In its sample, this clonotype was seen a few times. Antigen unknown. The junction had 19 bases not matched to a gene; V was cut back by 7 bases and J by 5 bases. The CDR3 is 17 residues long. MiXCR, applied by TCRdb to the RT-PCR reads, yields one record per CDR3 protein. The sample lists fewer than 800,000 distinct CDR3 sequences; approximately 15% were seen once. This chain uses TRBV12-3 or TRBV12-4 with TRBJ2-5; 7 positions match TRBD2. This material consisted of PBMCs from blood, taken 11 to 12 days after vaccination. The sequence was obtained from a man aged 45 to 65 who received an inactivated influenza vaccine. The CDR3 sequence: CASTSSWGRVRVETQYF. The CDR3 bases are TGTGCCAGCACGTCAAGTTGGGGGAGGGTTCGTGTGGAGACCCAGTACTTC.